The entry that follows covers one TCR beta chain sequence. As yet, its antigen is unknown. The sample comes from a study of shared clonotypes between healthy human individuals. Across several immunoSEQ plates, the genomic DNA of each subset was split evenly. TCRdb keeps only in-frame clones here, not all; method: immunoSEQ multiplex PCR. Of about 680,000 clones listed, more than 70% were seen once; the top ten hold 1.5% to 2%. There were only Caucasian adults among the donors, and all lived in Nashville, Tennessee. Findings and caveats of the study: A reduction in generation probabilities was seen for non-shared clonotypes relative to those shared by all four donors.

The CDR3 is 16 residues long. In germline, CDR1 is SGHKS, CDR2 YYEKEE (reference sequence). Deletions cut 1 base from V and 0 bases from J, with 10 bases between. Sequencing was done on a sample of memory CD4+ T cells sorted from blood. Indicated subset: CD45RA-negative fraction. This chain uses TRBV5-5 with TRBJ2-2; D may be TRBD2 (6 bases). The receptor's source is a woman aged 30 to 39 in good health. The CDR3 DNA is TGTGCCAGCAGCTTGCAACTAGCCTCGAACACCGGGGAGCTGTTTTTT. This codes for CASSLQLASNTGELFF.